This T cell receptor beta chain was sequenced for a study of blood T cell repertoires in COVID-19. Study in general: Samples representing acute and convalescent COVID-19 were sourced from the United States, Italy and Spain.

Enrolled through a virtual design, the participants were between roughly 18 and 100 years of age and came from 24 US areas. This clone was picked up a small number of times. The CDR3 spans 14 residues. The germline gives CDR1 SGHRS, CDR2 YFSETQ. V dropped 3 bases and J dropped 1; count of bases not matched to a gene: 3. Generated by immunoSEQ multiplex PCR, the TCRdb table keeps only in-frame clones and is missing some. The sample holds a few hundred thousand clones, over 75% seen once. The sequence derives from a woman aged 45 to 65 who had recovered from COVID-19. The sequencing input was PBMCs or T cells enriched from blood (not recorded which). The chain is built from TRBV5-1 and TRBJ1-1; TRBD1 matches 7 bases. Here the CDR3 reads CASSSNRGNTEAFF. CDR3 coding DNA: TGCGCCAGCAGCTCAAACAGGGGGAACACTGAAGCTTTCTTT.